A single sample gave rise to the 28 T cell receptor beta chains below, sequenced in a study of control samples from healthy donors and cancer patients. Profiling relied on immunoSEQ multiplex PCR, and the TCRdb table lists in-frame clones only, not all of them. The table includes 200,000 or so clones, around 94% detected once. Material for sequencing was blood. Receptors were obtained from a man aged 50-60 years in good health.

J is TRBJ1-1 and V is TRBV5-5; D is unresolved. V was clipped by 1 base and J by 2 bases, with 9 bases between them. Germline V gene lookup returns CDR1 SGHKS and CDR2 YYEKEE (reference sequence). The CDR3 has 14 residues. CDR3 in DNA: TGTGCCAGCAGCTTGACGGAGTACAACACTGAAGCTTTCTTT. Amino acids: CASSLTEYNTEAFF.

This chain uses TRBV7-8 with TRBJ2-3, with D perhaps TRBD1 or TRBD2 (6 bases each). The CDR3 totals 14 residues. Trimming cost V 1 base and J 10 bases, with 15 bases left between them. Germline-derived CDR1 and CDR2 are SGHVS and FQNEAQ. CDR3 protein: CASSLVPEGGAQYF. The CDR3 bases are TGTGCCAGCAGCTTAGTCCCGGAGGGGGGAGCGCAGTATTTT.

This chain's CDR3 is CASSFTSGGAKNEQFF. In DNA, the CDR3 is TGTGCCAGCAGTTTTACTAGCGGGGGGGCAAAGAATGAGCAGTTCTTC. The rearrangement links TRBV2 to TRBJ2-1; 13 bases line up with TRBD2. Germline values: CDR1 SNHLY, CDR2 FYNNEI. This CDR3 has 16 residues. V shed 5 bases and J 7 bases; nucleotides not matched to a gene: 8.

This chain connects TRBV6-5 to TRBJ2-3, with no clear D. The germline gives CDR1 MNHEY, CDR2 SVGAGI. The CDR3 length is 15 residues. V was cut by 6 bases and J by 1 base, with 14 bases left in between. The CDR3 loop reads CASSPFERRTDTQYF. The CDR3 DNA follows: TGTGCCAGCAGCCCCTTCGAGCGCCGCACAGATACGCAGTATTTT.

V is TRBV6-2 or TRBV6-3 and J is TRBJ1-1; D call uncertain. V was pared by 7 bases and J by 2 bases, with 11 bases between. Germline-derived CDR1 and CDR2 are MNHEY and SVGEGT. The CDR3 runs to 13 residues. CDR3: CASIPFGNTEAFF. CDR3 bases: TGTGCCAGCATCCCATTTGGTAACACTGAAGCTTTCTTT.

The V gene is TRBV5-1, the J gene TRBJ1-1, with unresolved D. Deletions cut 0 bases from V and 0 bases from J, with 9 bases between. CDR3 size: 15 residues. Per germline, CDR1 SGHRS and CDR2 YFSETQ. CDR3 sequence reads: CASSLEARLNTEAFF. CDR3 DNA sequence: TGCGCCAGCAGCTTGGAGGCACGCTTGAACACTGAAGCTTTCTTT.

J is TRBJ1-2 and V is TRBV2; no firm D call. The CDR3 covers 13 residues. Trimming pared 3 bases from V and 10 bases from J, leaving 15 bases between. Germline V lookup: CDR1 SNHLY, CDR2 FYNNEI. CDR3: CASSDESETPYTF. The CDR3 region has the DNA TGTGCCAGCAGTGACGAGTCAGAAACCCCCTACACCTTC.

The CDR3 coding sequence is TGTGCCAGCAGTTACTCGGCAGGTTCCAATCAGCCCCAGCATTTT. Translating gives CASSYSAGSNQPQHF. This sequence joins TRBV6-5 and TRBJ1-5; no firm D call. V dropped 0 bases and J dropped 3 bases, with 9 bases sitting between them. Germline V gene data show CDR1 as MNHEY and CDR2 as SVGAGI. This CDR3 is 15 amino acids long.

As to this clone: At the DNA level, this CDR3 is encoded by other sequences in the same sample as well. The V gene is TRBV6-5, the J gene TRBJ2-3, with TRBD2 as a possible D gene (7 bases). The germline V and J ends were trimmed by 0 bases and 2 bases, with 12 bases remaining between them. Germline V lookup: CDR1 MNHEY, CDR2 SVGAGI. The CDR3 totals 16 residues. The CDR3 loop reads CASSYSGGGFTDTQYF. The CDR3 nucleotides are TGTGCCAGCAGTTACTCAGGGGGGGGGTTCACAGATACGCAGTATTTT.

V usage is TRBV5-1 and J usage is TRBJ2-5; the match to TRBD1 covers 7 bases. With 3 bases clipped from V and 4 bases from J, the junction kept 6 bases outside the gene matches. Germline CDR1 SGHRS, CDR2 YFSETQ. The CDR3 extends over 14 amino acids. The CDR3 here is CASSSGQARETQYF. CDR3 in DNA: TGCGCCAGCAGCTCCGGACAGGCCCGAGAGACCCAGTACTTC.

This chain joins TRBV5-1 and TRBJ2-2; D gene uncertain. The CDR3 runs 14 residues. CDR1 is SGHRS and CDR2 is YFSETQ in the germline V gene. The V and J ends lost 1 base and 7 bases respectively, with 11 bases between them. Here the CDR3 reads CASSLFESSGELFF. The CDR3 DNA reads as TGCGCCAGCAGCTTGTTCGAAAGCAGCGGGGAGCTGTTTTTT.

With respect to this clone: Other DNA sequences within the sample encode an identical CDR3. This chain links TRBV24-1 with TRBJ2-1; D gene ambiguous. V was trimmed by 4 bases and J by 5 bases, leaving 5 bases between them. The germline CDR1 and CDR2 sequences are KGHDR and SFDVKD. The CDR3 is 12 amino acids. The CDR3 DNA reads as TGTGCCACCAGTGACTCGAACAATGAGCAGTTCTTC. Protein sequence: CATSDSNNEQFF.

This clone was seen only once. CDR3 DNA: TGTGCCAGCAGCCCCGACAGGGGTGGAAACACCATATATTTT. This translates into CASSPDRGGNTIYF. The chain links TRBV7-9 to TRBJ1-3, with 8 bases lining up with TRBD1. Trimming cost V 5 bases and J 3 bases; bases outside gene matches: 3. The CDR3 runs 14 residues. Germline loops: CDR1 SEHNR, CDR2 FQNEAQ (reference sequence).

The chain combines TRBV2 with TRBJ2-7, with D unresolved. This CDR3 region has 14 residues. Germline values: CDR1 SNHLY, CDR2 FYNNEI. V shed 4 bases and J shed 0 bases, with 10 bases lying between them. This CDR3 reads CASSGITFSYEQYF. The CDR3 nucleotides are TGTGCCAGCAGTGGGATAACATTCTCCTACGAGCAGTACTTC.

V and J are TRBV7-2 and TRBJ1-5, with D possibly being TRBD1 (6 bases). The V gene lost 8 bases and the J gene lost 0 bases, with 11 bases spanning the gap. CDR3 length equals 14 residues. CDR1 is SGHTA, CDR2 FQGNSA, per germline. This CDR3 reads CASLEGDSNQPQHF. For the CDR3, the DNA is TGTGCCAGCTTAGAGGGGGATAGCAATCAGCCCCAGCATTTT.

J is TRBJ2-1 and V is TRBV5-1; the D is unclear. Germline CDR1 SGHRS, CDR2 YFSETQ. This CDR3 is 13 amino acids long. Trimming cost V 0 bases and J 7 bases, with 8 bases left between them. Here the CDR3 DNA reads TGCGCCAGCAGCTTGGTCCCTCTTAATGAGCAGTTCTTC. Translating it yields CASSLVPLNEQFF.

The V gene is TRBV6-2 or TRBV6-3, the J gene TRBJ2-5; TRBD2 matches 10 bases. This CDR3 is built from 15 residues. Germline V gives CDR1 MNHEY, CDR2 SVGEGT. With 1 base clipped from V and 3 bases from J, the junction kept 2 bases outside the gene matches. CDR3 residues: CASSYLAGGEETQYF. In nucleotides, the CDR3 is TGTGCCAGCAGTTACTTAGCGGGGGGAGAAGAGACCCAGTACTTC.

This chain joins TRBV7-2 and TRBJ1-2, with TRBD1 as a possible D gene (5 bases). The CDR3 loop spans 15 amino acids. The V and J ends lost 8 bases and 0 bases respectively, with 16 bases between them. Germline lookup yields CDR1 SGHTA and CDR2 FQGNSA. CDR3 in DNA: TGTGCCAGCCCCCCCCAGGGAAGAGCTAACTATGGCTACACCTTC. Protein: CASPPQGRANYGYTF.

In the case of this clone: Other DNA sequences in this specimen translate into the identical CDR3. J is TRBJ1-2 and V is TRBV9; TRBD1 is a possible D gene (6 bases). The germline CDR1 and CDR2 sequences are SGDLS and YYNGEE. V was shortened by 2 bases and J by 1 base, with 6 bases between the two germline ends. This CDR3 has 13 amino acids. The CDR3 here is CASSVDSNYGYTF. CDR3 in DNA: TGTGCCAGCAGCGTGGACAGTAACTATGGCTACACCTTC.

The chain carries TRBV11-2 and TRBJ2-1, with unresolved D. CDR3 length: 15 amino acids. Trimming stripped 5 bases from V and 3 bases from J, with 14 bases between. Germline-derived CDR1 and CDR2 are SGHAT and FQNNGV. The CDR3 is CASSPRLSFYNEQFF. The CDR3 DNA reads TGTGCCAGCAGCCCCCGGTTAAGTTTCTACAATGAGCAGTTCTTC.

This chain uses TRBV9 with TRBJ2-5; D ambiguous. Trimming removed 0 bases at V and 1 base at J, with 4 bases between. Germline values: CDR1 SGDLS, CDR2 YYNGEE. This CDR3 has 13 amino acids. CDR3 nucleotide sequence: TGTGCCAGCAGCGTAGCCAGCCAAGAGACCCAGTACTTC. Its protein product is CASSVASQETQYF.

This chain uses TRBV28 with TRBJ1-5; TRBD1 agrees at 9 bases. V lost 2 bases, J lost 0 bases, and 8 bases stayed unmatched. This CDR3 is 18 amino acids long. Germline CDR1 and CDR2: MDHEN and SYDVKM. The CDR3, as DNA: TGTGCCAGCAGTTTACGGTACAGGGGGCGGGATAGCAATCAGCCCCAGCATTTT. It codes for CASSLRYRGRDSNQPQHF.

This rearrangement joins TRBV28 to TRBJ2-3, with 11 bases matching TRBD2. Germline CDR1 is MDHEN and CDR2 is SYDVKM. V dropped 8 bases and J dropped 0; count of bases not matched to a gene: 13. The CDR3 loop spans 18 amino acids. The CDR3 spells CASVTPALAGASTDTQYF. CDR3 sequence (DNA): TGTGCCAGCGTAACTCCGGCACTAGCGGGGGCTAGCACAGATACGCAGTATTTT.

This sequence joins TRBV4-1 and TRBJ2-7, with D maybe TRBD1 (5 bases). This CDR3 is 14 amino acids long. Germline assignment: CDR1 MGHRA and CDR2 YSYEKL. Trimming stripped 4 bases from V and 6 bases from J, with 16 bases between. Here the CDR3 DNA reads TGCGCCAGCAGCCCTTGGGCAGGGAAGGGCGAGCAGTACGTC. This encodes CASSPWAGKGEQYV.

The CDR3 DNA reads TGTGCCAGCAGTACATTGGGACAGGGGCGTGAAAAACTGTTTTTT. Its protein is CASSTLGQGREKLFF. This sequence joins TRBV27 and TRBJ1-4; TRBD1 aligns across 10 bases. CDR1 and CDR2 from the germline V gene are MNHEY and SMNVEV (reference sequence). The CDR3 has 15 amino acids. Losses at the gene ends were 5 bases for V and 7 bases for J; bases not matched to a gene: 7.

This clone was seen once. CDR3 coding DNA: TGTGCCAGCAGTTTTGGGTTTCTAGACAGGGGGAACACTGAAGCTTTCTTT. Encoded protein: CASSFGFLDRGNTEAFF. The chain recombines TRBV6-2 or TRBV6-3 with TRBJ1-1; TRBD1 matches 8 bases. CDR1 is MNHEY, CDR2 SVGEGT, per germline. This CDR3 region has 17 residues. J gave up 1 base and V 4 bases, and 11 bases lay outside the gene matches.

The chain recombines TRBV24-1 with TRBJ2-5; the D gene is possibly TRBD1 (5 bases). The CDR3 length is 13 residues. Germline V gene sequence: CDR1 KGHDR, CDR2 SFDVKD. V lost 5 bases, J lost 2 bases, and 8 bases lay in between. CDR3 sequence: CATSADRQETQYF. Here the CDR3 DNA reads TGTGCCACCAGTGCCGACAGACAAGAGACCCAGTACTTC.

Notes on this clone: This CDR3 is also generated by other DNA sequences in the sample. This chain links TRBV7-9 with TRBJ2-1, with D possibly matching TRBD1 (6 bases). The CDR3 runs 15 residues. CDR1 SEHNR and CDR2 FQNEAQ come from the germline V gene (reference sequence). Trimming took off 5 bases at V and 0 bases at J, with 11 bases between the two ends. The CDR3 spells CASSLRGSSYNEQFF. Here the CDR3 DNA reads TGTGCCAGCAGCCTGAGGGGGAGCTCCTACAATGAGCAGTTCTTC.